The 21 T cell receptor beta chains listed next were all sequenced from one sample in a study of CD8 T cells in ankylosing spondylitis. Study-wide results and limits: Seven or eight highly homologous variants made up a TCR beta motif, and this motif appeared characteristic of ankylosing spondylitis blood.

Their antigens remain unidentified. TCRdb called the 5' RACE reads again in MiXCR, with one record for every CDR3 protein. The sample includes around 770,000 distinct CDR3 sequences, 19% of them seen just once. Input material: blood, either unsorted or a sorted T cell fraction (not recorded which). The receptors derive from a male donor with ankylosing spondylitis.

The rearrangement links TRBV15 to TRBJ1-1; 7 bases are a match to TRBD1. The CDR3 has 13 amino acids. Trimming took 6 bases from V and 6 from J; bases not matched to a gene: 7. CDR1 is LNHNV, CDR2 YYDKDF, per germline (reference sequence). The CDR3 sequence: CATSTGEISEAFF. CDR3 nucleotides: TGTGCCACCAGTACAGGGGAAATATCTGAAGCTTTCTTT.

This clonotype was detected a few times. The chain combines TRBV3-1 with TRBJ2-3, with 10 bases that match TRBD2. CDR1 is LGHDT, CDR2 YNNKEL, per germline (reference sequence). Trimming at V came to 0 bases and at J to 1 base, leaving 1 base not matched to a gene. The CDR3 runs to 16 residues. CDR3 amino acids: CASSQDTSGGTDTQYF. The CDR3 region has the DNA TGTGCCAGCAGCCAAGATACTAGCGGGGGCACAGATACGCAGTATTTT.

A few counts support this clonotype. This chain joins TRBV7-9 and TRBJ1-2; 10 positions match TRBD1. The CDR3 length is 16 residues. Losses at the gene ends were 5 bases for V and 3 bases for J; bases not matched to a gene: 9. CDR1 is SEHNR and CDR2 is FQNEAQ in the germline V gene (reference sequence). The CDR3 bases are TGTGCCAGCAGCATCTCGACAGGGGGCGCTTACTATGGCTACACCTTC. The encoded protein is CASSISTGGAYYGYTF.

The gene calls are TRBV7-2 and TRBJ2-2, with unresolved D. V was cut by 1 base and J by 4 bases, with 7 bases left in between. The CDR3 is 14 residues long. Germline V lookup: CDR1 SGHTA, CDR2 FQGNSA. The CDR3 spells CASSLVMGTGELFF. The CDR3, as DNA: TGTGCCAGCAGCTTAGTAATGGGCACCGGGGAGCTGTTTTTT.

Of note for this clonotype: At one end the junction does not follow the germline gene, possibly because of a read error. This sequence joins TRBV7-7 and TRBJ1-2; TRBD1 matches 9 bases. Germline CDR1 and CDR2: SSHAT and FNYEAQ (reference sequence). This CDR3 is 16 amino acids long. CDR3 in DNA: TGTGCTAGCAGCTCCGGGACAGGGAACGTAGACTATGGCTACACCTTC. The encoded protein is CASSSGTGNVDYGYTF.

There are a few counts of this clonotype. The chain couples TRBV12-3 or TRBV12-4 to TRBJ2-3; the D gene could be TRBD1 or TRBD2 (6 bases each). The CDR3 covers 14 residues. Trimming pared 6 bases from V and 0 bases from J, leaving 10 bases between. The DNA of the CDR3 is TGTGCCAGCAGAGGGGGGCGAAGCACAGATACGCAGTATTTT. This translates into CASRGGRSTDTQYF.

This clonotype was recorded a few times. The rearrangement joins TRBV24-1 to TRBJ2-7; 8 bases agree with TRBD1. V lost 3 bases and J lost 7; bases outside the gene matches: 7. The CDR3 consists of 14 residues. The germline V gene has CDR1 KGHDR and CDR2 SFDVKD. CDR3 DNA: TGTGCCACCAGTGATGGCGGGACAGGCCGAGAGCAGTACTTC. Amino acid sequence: CATSDGGTGREQYF.

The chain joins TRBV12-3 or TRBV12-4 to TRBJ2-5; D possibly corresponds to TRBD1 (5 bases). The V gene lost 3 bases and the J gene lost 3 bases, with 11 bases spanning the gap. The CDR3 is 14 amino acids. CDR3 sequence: CASSFSGNKETQYF. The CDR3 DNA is TGTGCCAGCAGTTTTTCAGGGAATAAAGAGACCCAGTACTTC.

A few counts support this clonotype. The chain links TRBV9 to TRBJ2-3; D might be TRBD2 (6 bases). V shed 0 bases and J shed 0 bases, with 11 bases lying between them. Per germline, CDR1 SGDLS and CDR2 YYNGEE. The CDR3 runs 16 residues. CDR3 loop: CASSVAVGGSTDTQYF. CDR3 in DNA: TGTGCCAGCAGCGTAGCAGTCGGGGGTAGCACAGATACGCAGTATTTT.

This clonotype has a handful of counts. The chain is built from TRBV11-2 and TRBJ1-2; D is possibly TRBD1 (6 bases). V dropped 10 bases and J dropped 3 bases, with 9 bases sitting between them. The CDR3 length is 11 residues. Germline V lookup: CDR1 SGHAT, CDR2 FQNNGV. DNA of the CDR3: TGTGCCACCCCAGGGGACTATGGCTACACCTTC. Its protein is CATPGDYGYTF.

CDR3 bases: TGTGCCAGCAGCAAGGACAGTAGCAATCAGCCCCAGCATTTT. Amino acid sequence: CASSKDSSNQPQHF. V usage is TRBV12-3 or TRBV12-4 and J usage is TRBJ1-5, with D tentatively TRBD1 (6 bases). This CDR3 has 14 residues. Trimming pared 6 bases from V and 0 bases from J, leaving 9 bases between.

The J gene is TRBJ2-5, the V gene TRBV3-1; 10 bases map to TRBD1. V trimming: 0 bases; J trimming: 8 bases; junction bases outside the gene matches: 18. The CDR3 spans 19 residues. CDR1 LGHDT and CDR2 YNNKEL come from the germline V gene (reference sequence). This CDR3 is CASSQEKGLNDRDRGTQYF. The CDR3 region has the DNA TGTGCCAGCAGCCAAGAAAAGGGGCTCAATGACCGGGACAGGGGTACCCAGTACTTC.

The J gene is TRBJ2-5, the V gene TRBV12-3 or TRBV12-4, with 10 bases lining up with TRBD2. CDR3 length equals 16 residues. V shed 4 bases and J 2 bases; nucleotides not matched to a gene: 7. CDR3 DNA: TGTGCCAGCAGTTCCCAGCGGGGGGGGCAACAAGAGACCCAGTACTTC. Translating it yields CASSSQRGGQQETQYF.

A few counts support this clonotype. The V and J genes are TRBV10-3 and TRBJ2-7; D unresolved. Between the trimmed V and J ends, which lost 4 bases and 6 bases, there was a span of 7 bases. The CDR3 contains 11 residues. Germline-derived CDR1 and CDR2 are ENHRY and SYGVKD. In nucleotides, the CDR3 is TGTGCCATCAGTGGAGGTGGCGAGCAGTACTTC. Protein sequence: CAISGGGEQYF.

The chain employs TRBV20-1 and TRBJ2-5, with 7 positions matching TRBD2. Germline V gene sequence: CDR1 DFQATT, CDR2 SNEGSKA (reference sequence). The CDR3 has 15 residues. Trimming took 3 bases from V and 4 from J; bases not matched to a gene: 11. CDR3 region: CSAREIGREGETQYF. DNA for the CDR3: TGCAGTGCTAGGGAAATAGGGAGGGAGGGAGAGACCCAGTACTTC.

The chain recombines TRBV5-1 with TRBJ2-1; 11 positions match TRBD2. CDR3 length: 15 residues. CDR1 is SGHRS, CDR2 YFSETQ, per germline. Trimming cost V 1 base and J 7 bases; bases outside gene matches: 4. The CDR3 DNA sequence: TGCGCCAGCAGCTTGACTAGCGGGAGAAGGAATGAGCAGTTCTTC. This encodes CASSLTSGRRNEQFF.

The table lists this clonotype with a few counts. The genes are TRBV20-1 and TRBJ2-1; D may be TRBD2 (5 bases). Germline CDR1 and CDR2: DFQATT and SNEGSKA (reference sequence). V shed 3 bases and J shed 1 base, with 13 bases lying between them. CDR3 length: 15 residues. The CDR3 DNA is TGCAGTGCTAGTACTCCCCGGGATTCCTACAATGAGCAGTTCTTC. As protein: CSASTPRDSYNEQFF.

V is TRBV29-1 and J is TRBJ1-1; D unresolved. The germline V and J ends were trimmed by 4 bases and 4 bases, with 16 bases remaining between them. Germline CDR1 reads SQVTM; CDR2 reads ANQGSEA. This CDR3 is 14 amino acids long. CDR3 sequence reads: CSVAPRSAGTEAFF. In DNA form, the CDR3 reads TGCAGCGTTGCCCCCCGGTCCGCGGGCACTGAAGCTTTCTTT. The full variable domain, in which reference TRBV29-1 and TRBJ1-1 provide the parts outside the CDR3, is SAVISQKPSRDICQRGTSLTIQCQVDSQVTMMFWYRQQPGQSLTLIATANQGSEATYESGFVIDKFPISRPNLTFSTLTVSNMSPEDSSIYLCSVAPRSAGTEAFFGQGTRLTVV.

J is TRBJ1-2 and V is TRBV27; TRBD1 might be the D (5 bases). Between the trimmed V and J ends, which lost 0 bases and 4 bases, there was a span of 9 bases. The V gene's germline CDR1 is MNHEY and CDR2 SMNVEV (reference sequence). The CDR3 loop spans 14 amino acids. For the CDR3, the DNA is TGTGCCAGCAGTTTATCTGGGGCTGGCTATGGCTACACCTTC. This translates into CASSLSGAGYGYTF.

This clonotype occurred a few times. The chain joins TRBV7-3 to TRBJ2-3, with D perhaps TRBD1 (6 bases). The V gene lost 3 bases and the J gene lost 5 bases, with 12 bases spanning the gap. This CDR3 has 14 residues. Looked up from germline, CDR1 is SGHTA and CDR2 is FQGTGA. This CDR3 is CASSFSGVGDTQYF. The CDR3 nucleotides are TGTGCCAGCAGCTTCTCAGGGGTGGGAGATACGCAGTATTTT.

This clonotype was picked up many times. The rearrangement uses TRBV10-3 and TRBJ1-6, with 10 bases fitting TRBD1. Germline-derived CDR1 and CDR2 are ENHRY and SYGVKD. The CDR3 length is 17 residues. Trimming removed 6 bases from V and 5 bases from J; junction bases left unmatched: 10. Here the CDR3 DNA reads TGTGCCATCAGAGGACAGGGGGGGTTAGGAAATAATTCACCCCTCCACTTT. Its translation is CAIRGQGGLGNNSPLHF.